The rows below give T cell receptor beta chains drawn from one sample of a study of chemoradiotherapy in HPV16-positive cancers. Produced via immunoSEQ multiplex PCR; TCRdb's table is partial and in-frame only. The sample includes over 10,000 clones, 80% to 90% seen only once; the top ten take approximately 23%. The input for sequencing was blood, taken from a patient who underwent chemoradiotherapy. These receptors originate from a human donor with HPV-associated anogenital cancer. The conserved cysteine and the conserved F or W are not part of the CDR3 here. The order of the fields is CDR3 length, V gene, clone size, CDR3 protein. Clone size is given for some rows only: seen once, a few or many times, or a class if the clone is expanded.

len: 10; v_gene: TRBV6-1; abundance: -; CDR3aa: ASRIMGETQY
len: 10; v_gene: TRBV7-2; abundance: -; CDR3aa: ASSPTRWTQY
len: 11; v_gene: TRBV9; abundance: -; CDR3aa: ASSTNRDSLQY
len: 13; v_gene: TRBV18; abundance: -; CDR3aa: ASSPGANSYNEQF
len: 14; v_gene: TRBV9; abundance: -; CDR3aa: ASSVGPRTGTDTQY
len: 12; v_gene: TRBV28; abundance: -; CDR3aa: ASRPTGGTETQY
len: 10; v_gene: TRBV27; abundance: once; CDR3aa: ASSSGLGEQY
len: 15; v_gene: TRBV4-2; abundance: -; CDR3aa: ASSQMTGGSGANVLT
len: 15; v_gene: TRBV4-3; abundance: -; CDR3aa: ASSPSPGHATNEKLF
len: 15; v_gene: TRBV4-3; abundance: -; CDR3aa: ASSQAGWDRGPDTQY
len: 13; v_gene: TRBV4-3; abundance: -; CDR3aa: ASSQVTGYTDTQY
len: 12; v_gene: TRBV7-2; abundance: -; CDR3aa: ASSLRRGTGELF
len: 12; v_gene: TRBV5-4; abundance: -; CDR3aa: ASSLGLNQETQY
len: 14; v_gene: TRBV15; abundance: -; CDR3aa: ATSRDRNSGANVLT
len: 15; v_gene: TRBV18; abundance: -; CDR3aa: ASSRTNRGSASYGYT
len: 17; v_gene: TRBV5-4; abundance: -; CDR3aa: ASSLDLTGGSSYNSPLH
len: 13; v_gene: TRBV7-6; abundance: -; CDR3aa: ASSLASGGIGEAF